This TCR beta chain was recorded in a study of blood T cell repertoires in COVID-19. Background on the study: T cells, B-cell-depleted T cells, or PBMCs supplied cDNA or gDNA.

The CDR3 covers 14 residues. V lost 10 bases to trimming and J lost 2 bases, with 17 bases between them. Germline CDR1 reads SGHTS; CDR2 reads YDEGEE. Repertoires were generated with immunoSEQ multiplex PCR, while TCRdb's copy carries only in-frame clones and drops some. The sample has more than 200,000 clones; over 65% are singletons. The material sequenced was peripheral blood. The receptor was isolated from a woman in her 70s with active or convalescent COVID-19. The gene calls are TRBV5-8 and TRBJ2-3; a possible D gene is TRBD2 (7 bases). The CDR3 DNA reads TGTGCCCGGGGGGCCCTCGGCTACACAGATACGCAGTATTTT. It translates to CARGALGYTDTQYF.